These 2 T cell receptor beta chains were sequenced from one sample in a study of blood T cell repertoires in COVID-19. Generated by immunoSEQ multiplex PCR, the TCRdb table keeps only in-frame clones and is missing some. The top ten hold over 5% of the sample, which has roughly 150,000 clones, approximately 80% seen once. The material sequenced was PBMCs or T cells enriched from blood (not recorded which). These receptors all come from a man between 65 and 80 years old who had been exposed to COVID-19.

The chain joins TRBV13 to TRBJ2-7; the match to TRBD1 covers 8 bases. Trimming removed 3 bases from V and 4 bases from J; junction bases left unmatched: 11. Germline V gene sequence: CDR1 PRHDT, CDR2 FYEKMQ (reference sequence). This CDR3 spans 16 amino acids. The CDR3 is CASSFTGGRRVYEQYF. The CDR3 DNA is TGTGCCAGCAGCTTCACAGGGGGGCGAAGGGTGTACGAGCAGTACTTC.

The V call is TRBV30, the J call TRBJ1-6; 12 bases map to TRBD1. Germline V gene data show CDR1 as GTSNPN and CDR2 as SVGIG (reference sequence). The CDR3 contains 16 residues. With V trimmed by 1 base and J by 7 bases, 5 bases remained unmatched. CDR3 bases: TGTGCCTGGAGTGCCGGGACAGGGGGCCTAAATTCACCCCTCCACTTT. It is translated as CAWSAGTGGLNSPLHF.